The next 20 T cell receptor beta chains were all read from a single sample in a study of T cell repertoires in cytomegalovirus infection. TCRdb recomputed calls from the reads with MiXCR, one row per CDR3 protein. Altogether roughly 920,000 distinct CDR3 sequences are present, around 32% being singletons, with the ten largest covering 13%. These receptors' antigens are unknown. This material consisted of cultured CD8+ T cells from PBMCs, taken from culture after CMV antigen stimulation. These receptors were obtained from a human donor in good health (CMV status not recorded). Some clones in this sample may be carry-over from other donors' samples.

The rearrangement uses TRBV6-5 and TRBJ1-5; weak D call: TRBD1 (5 bases). V lost 6 bases and J 0 bases, leaving 12 bases between the germline ends. The V gene's germline CDR1 is MNHEY and CDR2 SVGAGI. The CDR3 runs to 15 residues. In DNA, the CDR3 is TGTGCCAGCAGATTACGACAGAATAGCAATCAGCCCCAGCATTTT. Amino acid sequence: CASRLRQNSNQPQHF.

Notes on this clonotype: Just one base apart from a much larger clone, this may be a read error. The V gene is TRBV2, the J gene TRBJ2-2; no clear D. V was trimmed by 1 base and J by 1 base, leaving 4 bases between them. Germline lookup yields CDR1 SNHLY and CDR2 FYNNEI. The CDR3 has 14 amino acids. The CDR3, as DNA: TGTGCCAGCAGTGAAGGGGGGAACACCGGGGAGCTGTTTTTT. Its protein is CASSEGGNTGELFF.

The V call is TRBV4-2, the J call TRBJ2-5, with 12 bases matching TRBD2. Germline values: CDR1 LGHNA, CDR2 YNFKEQ. The CDR3 has 18 amino acids. Unmatched junction bases numbered 9, after V lost 3 bases and J lost 1 base. The CDR3 here is CASSQGTLAGGPQETQYF. The CDR3 coding sequence is TGTGCCAGCAGCCAGGGGACTCTAGCGGGGGGGCCCCAAGAGACCCAGTACTTC.

A few counts support this clonotype. The chain is built from TRBV7-8 and TRBJ2-2; 10 bases line up with TRBD1. CDR1 and CDR2 from the germline V gene are SGHVS and FQNEAQ. V shed 5 bases, J shed 3 bases, and the junction held 12 bases outside the gene matches. This CDR3 comprises 18 residues. For the CDR3, the DNA is TGTGCCAGCAGCCATAGGACAGGGGGAGGGCTAGACACCGGGGAGCTGTTTTTT. As protein: CASSHRTGGGLDTGELFF.

This chain uses TRBV14 with TRBJ1-1; D is ambiguous. V was cut by 4 bases and J by 4 bases, with 13 bases left in between. The CDR3 extends over 14 amino acids. Germline-derived CDR1 and CDR2 are SGHDN and FVKESK. The CDR3 nucleotides are TGTGCCAGCAGCCCGGGTCATTGGGGCACTGAAGCTTTCTTT. Translated: CASSPGHWGTEAFF.

This clonotype occurred many times. V is TRBV7-8 and J is TRBJ2-1; D is possibly TRBD2 (5 bases). Trimming took 1 base from V and 8 from J, leaving 15 bases between them. This CDR3 has 15 amino acids. Germline V CDR1 and CDR2: SGHVS, FQNEAQ. The CDR3 sequence is CASSLGWRASDEQFF. The CDR3 DNA reads TGTGCCAGCAGCTTAGGGTGGCGGGCCAGCGATGAGCAGTTCTTC. Full variable domain (rest looked up from reference TRBV7-8 and TRBJ2-1): GAGVSQSPRYKVAKRGQDVALRCDPISGHVSLFWYQQALGQGPEFLTYFQNEAQLDKSGLPSDRFFAERPEGSVSTLKIQRTQQEDSAVYLCASSLGWRASDEQFFGPGTRLTVL.

The chain carries TRBV6-2 or TRBV6-3 and TRBJ1-1; no clear D. The CDR3 is 12 amino acids. The V gene lost 8 bases and the J gene lost 0 bases, with 7 bases spanning the gap. The germline gives CDR1 MNHEY, CDR2 SVGEGT. The CDR3 nucleotides are TGTGCCAGCGGTGAAGTGAACACTGAAGCTTTCTTT. It translates to CASGEVNTEAFF.

This clonotype was seen a few times. This chain joins TRBV19 and TRBJ1-1; no firm D call. With 10 bases removed from V and 4 bases from J, the gap between germline ends came to 10 bases. This CDR3 contains 11 residues. CDR1 is LNHDA and CDR2 is SQIVND in the germline V gene (reference sequence). DNA of the CDR3: TGTGCCACTGTGGGGAGCACTGAAGCTTTCTTT. Protein: CATVGSTEAFF.

This clonotype has a handful of counts. The chain carries TRBV7-8 and TRBJ1-5; 8 bases match TRBD1. Germline trimming cut 1 base from V and 4 bases from J; bases unmatched to any gene: 9. Germline CDR1 is SGHVS and CDR2 is FQNEAQ. There are 17 residues in the CDR3. CDR3 residues: CASSLGKGQAYNQPQHF. CDR3 in DNA: TGTGCCAGCAGCTTAGGAAAGGGACAGGCCTATAATCAGCCCCAGCATTTT. The variable domain in full, with the rest retrieved from reference TRBV7-8 and TRBJ1-5, is GAGVSQSPRYKVAKRGQDVALRCDPISGHVSLFWYQQALGQGPEFLTYFQNEAQLDKSGLPSDRFFAERPEGSVSTLKIQRTQQEDSAVYLCASSLGKGQAYNQPQHFGDGTRLSIL.

The chain couples TRBV10-3 to TRBJ2-7; D is possibly TRBD2 (6 bases). This CDR3 comprises 11 residues. V was trimmed by 8 bases and J by 6 bases, leaving 11 bases between them. CDR1 and CDR2 from the germline V gene are ENHRY and SYGVKD. As DNA, the CDR3 is TGTGCCATCCATGGGGGAGGCGAGCAGTACTTC. This sequence encodes CAIHGGGEQYF.

In its sample, this clonotype was seen a few times. The rearrangement joins TRBV12-3 or TRBV12-4 to TRBJ1-5, with D possibly TRBD1 on 6 matching bases. V shed 4 bases and J shed 5 bases, with 9 bases lying between them. The CDR3 runs to 13 residues. This CDR3 reads CASSWQGHQPQHF. Here the CDR3 DNA reads TGTGCCAGCAGTTGGCAGGGGCATCAGCCCCAGCATTTT.

This clonotype has ten or more counts. The chain has TRBV5-1 and TRBJ1-5, with D possibly TRBD1 on 5 matching bases. The CDR3 contains 13 residues. Germline V gene sequence: CDR1 SGHRS, CDR2 YFSETQ. V was trimmed by 1 base and J by 7 bases, leaving 9 bases between them. The CDR3 sequence is CASSLRGAQPQHF. CDR3 DNA sequence: TGCGCCAGCAGCTTGAGAGGGGCCCAGCCCCAGCATTTT. Looking up the rest from reference TRBV5-1 and TRBJ1-5 gives the full variable domain: KAGVTQTPRYLIKTRGQQVTLSCSPISGHRSVSWYQQTPGQGLQFLFEYFSETQRNKGNFPGRFSGRQFSNSRSEMNVSTLELGDSALYLCASSLRGAQPQHFGDGTRLSIL.

This clonotype came up a few times. This chain uses TRBV7-6 with TRBJ2-4; tentative D call: TRBD1 (6 bases). CDR3 length equals 16 residues. The V end lost 5 bases, the J end lost 0 bases, and 14 bases lay between the germline ends. Germline lookup yields CDR1 SGHVS and CDR2 FNYEAQ. CDR3 bases: TGTGCCAGCAGCCGCAACACAGGGATAGCCAAAAACATTCAGTACTTC. This encodes CASSRNTGIAKNIQYF.

This clonotype was recorded once. The chain joins TRBV6-2 or TRBV6-3 to TRBJ2-1; TRBD2 matches at 8 bases. This CDR3 is 14 amino acids long. Germline V lookup: CDR1 MNHEY, CDR2 SVGEGT. V dropped 7 bases and J dropped 2; count of bases not matched to a gene: 4. This CDR3 reads CASTGLATYNEQFF. The CDR3 nucleotides are TGTGCCAGCACCGGACTAGCAACCTACAATGAGCAGTTCTTC.

The J gene is TRBJ1-4, the V gene TRBV5-4; D is undetermined. Trimming left V 0 bases short and J 7 bases short, with 13 bases between. CDR3 length: 15 residues. Germline V gene lookup returns CDR1 SGHNT and CDR2 YYREEE (reference sequence). CDR3 loop: CASSLAAGPVEKLFF. For the CDR3, the DNA is TGTGCCAGCAGCTTGGCGGCCGGCCCGGTTGAAAAACTGTTTTTT.

This clonotype was recorded at least ten times. V and J are TRBV7-8 and TRBJ2-1; D is unresolved. V was shortened by 5 bases and J by 4 bases, with 18 bases between the two germline ends. Germline CDR1 SGHVS, CDR2 FQNEAQ. The CDR3 runs 16 residues. CDR3 nucleotide sequence: TGTGCCAGCAGCGGTAAGAGGCTAGTGGGATACAATGAGCAGTTCTTC. This codes for CASSGKRLVGYNEQFF.

This clonotype showed up just a few times. This chain connects TRBV19 to TRBJ2-5; 7 bases align to TRBD2. There are 19 residues in the CDR3. Losses at the gene ends were 5 bases for V and 3 bases for J; bases not matched to a gene: 21. Looked up from germline, CDR1 is LNHDA and CDR2 is SQIVND (reference sequence). CDR3 region: CASSPTRPDSVREKETQYF. The DNA for the CDR3 is TGTGCCAGTAGTCCGACACGGCCGGATTCCGTGCGGGAGAAAGAGACCCAGTACTTC.

This clonotype was counted a few times. The chain carries TRBV6-5 and TRBJ2-1; 9 nucleotides match TRBD2. The CDR3 extends over 14 amino acids. Germline CDR1 is MNHEY and CDR2 is SVGAGI. J was trimmed by 5 bases and V by 8 bases; bases with no gene match: 7. The CDR3 protein is CASGAAGGNNEQFF. The CDR3 DNA follows: TGTGCCAGCGGGGCTGCGGGGGGGAACAATGAGCAGTTCTTC.

This chain connects TRBV28 to TRBJ1-6, with D unclear. The V gene's germline CDR1 is MDHEN and CDR2 SYDVKM. The CDR3 consists of 17 residues. V was trimmed by 6 bases and J by 0 bases, leaving 15 bases between them. The CDR3 DNA sequence: TGTGCCAGCAGCGGAGGCCAGAAGAGCTCCTATAATTCACCCCTCCACTTT. As protein: CASSGGQKSSYNSPLHF. Based on the CDR3 plus reference TRBV28 and TRBJ1-6, the full variable domain is DVKVTQSSRYLVKRTGEKVFLECVQDMDHENMFWYRQDPGLGLRLIYFSYDVKMKEKGDIPEGYSVSREKKERFSLILESASTNQTSMYLCASSGGQKSSYNSPLHFGNGTRLTVT.

The chain uses TRBV2 and TRBJ2-5; TRBD2 aligns across 12 bases. Trimming removed 7 bases from V and 1 base from J; junction bases left unmatched: 4. The CDR3 extends over 15 amino acids. Per germline, CDR1 SNHLY and CDR2 FYNNEI. The CDR3 reads CASIGLAGFQETQYF. The DNA of the CDR3 is TGTGCCAGCATCGGACTAGCGGGGTTCCAAGAGACCCAGTACTTC.